These 24 T cell receptor beta chains share one sample of origin, sequenced in a study of Graves' ophthalmopathy and Graves' hyperthyroidism (dated by TCRdb to 2016 to 2019). TCRdb names Illumina HiSeq 2000 as the instrument used. TCR beta CDR3 regions were amplified from RNA transcripts for repertoire sequencing. The first round of RT-PCR was done with HTBI primers and the Qiagen OneStep RT-PCR kit, and was followed by a second round of multiplex PCR, then size selection and purification. The public reads were quality trimmed at Q25 with fastp and then assembled into clones with MiXCR by TCRdb, keeping productive beta chains. CDR3 protein duplicates are merged, each entry listing the most common genes and DNA. The sample table records roughly 300,000 distinct CDR3 sequences; 17% of these occur just once. More than 9% of the sample is taken by the ten largest. The sequencing input was peripheral blood. The source is an adult man with Graves' ophthalmopathy.

At least ten counts were recorded for this clonotype. The V gene is TRBV5-1, the J gene TRBJ2-7; TRBD1 aligns across 7 bases. The CDR3 is made up of 13 amino acids. J was trimmed by 6 bases and V by 4 bases; bases with no gene match: 7. Germline V CDR1 and CDR2: SGHRS, YFSETQ. The CDR3 protein is CASSQTDRVEQYF. CDR3 in DNA: TGCGCCAGCAGCCAAACCGACAGGGTCGAGCAGTACTTC.

This clonotype appeared many times. The chain is built from TRBV10-3 and TRBJ2-4, with D maybe TRBD2 (5 bases). Germline-derived CDR1 and CDR2 are ENHRY and SYGVKD. Trimming removed 4 bases from V and 6 bases from J, with 16 bases in between. The CDR3 has 15 residues. The CDR3 DNA reads as TGTGCCATCAGTGGGCCCGGGGAAACTAGAAACATTCAGTACTTC. This encodes CAISGPGETRNIQYF.

The table lists this clonotype with many counts. The V and J genes are TRBV6-1 and TRBJ1-5; D is unresolved. This CDR3 is built from 15 residues. V shed 6 bases and J shed 7 bases, with 19 bases lying between them. Germline CDR1 reads MNHNS; CDR2 reads SASEGT. The DNA of the CDR3 is TGTGCCAGCAGCGATTCCGCGGCAAATAGCCAGCCCCAGCATTTT. Protein sequence: CASSDSAANSQPQHF.

This clonotype has at least ten counts. The rearrangement uses TRBV14 and TRBJ1-1; maybe TRBD1 (6 bases). This CDR3 has 15 residues. V lost 1 base to trimming and J lost 5 bases, with 14 bases between them. Germline assignment: CDR1 SGHDN and CDR2 FVKESK. The CDR3 DNA reads as TGTGCCAGCAGCCAAGTGGCGGGGGCGAGTACTGAAGCTTTCTTT. It encodes CASSQVAGASTEAFF.

This clonotype was picked up many times. V is TRBV12-3 or TRBV12-4 and J is TRBJ1-5; perhaps TRBD1 as D (5 bases). This CDR3 has 15 amino acids. V was clipped by 6 bases and J by 5 bases, with 17 bases between them. DNA for the CDR3: TGTGCCAGCAGCCCAAGGGCAGGGAAGGATCAGCCCCAGCATTTT. Translation gives CASSPRAGKDQPQHF.

The gene calls are TRBV18 and TRBJ2-7, with 12 bases lining up with TRBD1. This CDR3 region has 18 residues. The ends lost 3 bases at V and 5 bases at J; junction bases unmatched: 14. Germline CDR1 is KGHSH and CDR2 is LQKENI. CDR3 region: CASSPFFTGTGGGNEQYF. Written as DNA, the CDR3 is TGTGCCAGCTCACCCTTTTTTACCGGGACAGGGGGCGGAAACGAGCAGTACTTC.

Concerning this clonotype: With a much larger clone just one base away, this may be a read error. CDR3 sequence (DNA): TGCAGTGCTAGAGGGTGGGGGGGCGAGCAGTACTTC. This codes for CSARGWGGEQYF. V is TRBV20-1 and J is TRBJ2-7, with 7 nucleotides matching TRBD2. This CDR3 is 12 amino acids long. The junction had 3 bases not matched to a gene; V was cut back by 1 base and J by 6 bases. CDR1 is DFQATT, CDR2 SNEGSKA, per germline (reference sequence).

At least ten counts were recorded for this clonotype. This chain uses TRBV27 with TRBJ2-7; D unresolved. V was shortened by 0 bases and J by 3 bases, with 12 bases between the two germline ends. The CDR3 runs 15 residues. Germline V gene data show CDR1 as MNHEY and CDR2 as SMNVEV (reference sequence). The CDR3 region is CASSLSIITLYEQYF. The DNA of the CDR3 is TGTGCCAGCAGTTTATCGATAATAACTCTCTACGAGCAGTACTTC.

This clonotype was counted at least ten times. The V gene is TRBV6-1, the J gene TRBJ1-5, with D perhaps TRBD1 (5 bases). Germline V gene data show CDR1 as MNHNS and CDR2 as SASEGT. Trimming took off 6 bases at V and 9 bases at J, with 21 bases between the two ends. This CDR3 comprises 15 residues. CDR3 DNA sequence: TGTGCCAGCAGCGCAACCGGGACTCGGGTAAGGCCCCAGCATTTT. This translates into CASSATGTRVRPQHF.

There are many counts of this clonotype. V usage is TRBV12-3 or TRBV12-4 and J usage is TRBJ1-5, with D hard to call. CDR3 length: 14 amino acids. With 3 bases removed from V and 2 bases from J, the gap between germline ends came to 8 bases. The CDR3 loop is CASSFGRGNQPQHF. For the CDR3, the DNA is TGTGCCAGCAGTTTTGGGAGGGGCAATCAGCCCCAGCATTTT.

There are many counts of this clonotype. This chain connects TRBV9 to TRBJ1-6; no definite D call. Germline loops: CDR1 SGDLS, CDR2 YYNGEE. V was trimmed by 0 bases and J by 10 bases, leaving 14 bases between them. The CDR3 has 15 residues. The CDR3 coding sequence is TGTGCCAGCAGCGTAGAGGGCAGGAGAGGCTCACCCCTCCACTTT. It codes for CASSVEGRRGSPLHF.

The V gene is TRBV27, the J gene TRBJ1-6; D uncertain. Germline V gives CDR1 MNHEY, CDR2 SMNVEV (reference sequence). V gave up 2 bases and J gave up 8 bases, with 10 bases separating them. The length of the CDR3 is 14 residues. The CDR3 DNA follows: TGTGCCAGCAGTTTACAGTATTTATATTCACCCCTCCACTTT. Translation: CASSLQYLYSPLHF.

This clonotype was counted ten times or more. V usage is TRBV9 and J usage is TRBJ1-1; D ambiguous. V was clipped by 0 bases and J by 4 bases, with 7 bases between them. The CDR3 runs 13 residues. The germline V gene encodes CDR1 SGDLS and CDR2 YYNGEE. The CDR3 sequence is CASSVGRSTEAFF. In DNA form, the CDR3 reads TGTGCCAGCAGCGTAGGCCGCAGCACTGAAGCTTTCTTT. Full variable domain (remainder filled in from reference TRBV9 and TRBJ1-1): DSGVTQTPKHLITATGQRVTLRCSPRSGDLSVYWYQQSLDQGLQFLIQYYNGEERAKGNILERFSAQQFPDLHSELNLSSLELGDSALYFCASSVGRSTEAFFGQGTRLTVV.

The sample holds many counts of this clonotype. The J gene is TRBJ2-5, the V gene TRBV24-1, with D unresolved. V was cut by 4 bases and J by 5 bases, with 16 bases left in between. The CDR3 is made up of 15 amino acids. Germline V gene sequence: CDR1 KGHDR, CDR2 SFDVKD. The CDR3 nucleotides read TGTGCCACCAGTGAGGGCAGCACATCACCGGAGACCCAGTACTTC. Protein: CATSEGSTSPETQYF.

In regard to this clonotype: One end of the junction varies from germline; a read error may be responsible. The chain uses TRBV6-1 and TRBJ1-2; weak D call: TRBD1 (5 bases). The CDR3 runs 15 residues. CDR1 MNHNS and CDR2 SASEGT come from the germline V gene. The CDR3 DNA reads as TGTGCCAGCAGTGAAGCCGCGTCCCAGGGCTATGGCTACATCTTC. Protein: CASSEAASQGYGYIF.

As regards this clonotype: This sequence may be a read error, since a much larger clone differs from it by one base. The V gene is TRBV5-1, the J gene TRBJ1-5; no reliable D call. Germline CDR1 SGHRS, CDR2 YFSETQ. The CDR3 loop spans 13 amino acids. Trimming shortened V by 0 bases and J by 5 bases, and 6 bases separated the two germline ends. The CDR3 loop is CASSLEWYQPQHF. The CDR3 bases are TGCGCCAGCAGCTTGGAATGGTATCAGCCCCAGCATTTT.

This chain links TRBV12-3 or TRBV12-4 with TRBJ2-4, with D tentatively TRBD1 (5 bases). The CDR3 runs to 16 residues. The germline V and J ends were trimmed by 5 bases and 4 bases, with 18 bases remaining between them. The CDR3 is CASSPKPPGPKNIQYF. DNA for the CDR3: TGTGCCAGCAGTCCCAAACCCCCAGGGCCTAAAAACATTCAGTACTTC.

In this sample, this clonotype turned up a few times. The chain uses TRBV5-1 and TRBJ2-4, with a possible D match to TRBD1 (6 bases). The CDR3 runs to 14 residues. The germline V gene encodes CDR1 SGHRS and CDR2 YFSETQ. V dropped 2 bases and J dropped 3 bases, with 9 bases sitting between them. This CDR3 reads CASSLGGDKNIQYF. CDR3 nucleotide sequence: TGCGCCAGCAGCTTAGGGGGAGACAAAAACATTCAGTACTTC.

This clonotype was seen at least ten times. The chain links TRBV5-5 to TRBJ1-3; D is perhaps TRBD1 (5 bases). CDR3 length: 15 amino acids. V was cut by 0 bases and J by 4 bases, with 11 bases left in between. The germline V gene has CDR1 SGHKS and CDR2 YYEKEE (reference sequence). DNA for the CDR3: TGTGCCAGCAGCTTGGCCGGGACGCGGGGAAACACCATATATTTT. Its protein product is CASSLAGTRGNTIYF.

This clonotype was recorded many times. For the CDR3, the DNA is TGTGCCAGCACCCTAGGGGGGAACACCGGGGAGCTGTTTTTT. This gives the protein CASTLGGNTGELFF. J is TRBJ2-2 and V is TRBV12-3 or TRBV12-4, with TRBD1 as a possible D gene (6 bases). The CDR3 sequence is 14 residues long. V was clipped by 7 bases and J by 1 base, with 10 bases between them.

The table lists this clonotype with a count of one. V gene TRBV6-2 or TRBV6-3 combines with J gene TRBJ1-1; D gene ambiguous. V was trimmed by 4 bases and J by 4 bases, leaving 19 bases between them. CDR3 size: 16 residues. Germline V gene data show CDR1 as MNHEY and CDR2 as SVGEGT. The CDR3 nucleotides are TGTGCCAGCAGTTCGAGGGTTGCCGTCGGTGTCACTGAAGCTTTCTTT. This codes for CASSSRVAVGVTEAFF.

This clonotype occurred many times. The chain carries TRBV30 and TRBJ1-5; 9 bases are a match to TRBD1. The CDR3 runs 15 residues. V was pared by 5 bases and J by 9 bases, with 14 bases of the junction left unmatched. Germline V gene lookup returns CDR1 GTSNPN and CDR2 SVGIG (reference sequence). The CDR3 reads CAWGVGFGGQGPQHF. CDR3 nucleotides: TGTGCCTGGGGGGTCGGATTCGGGGGACAGGGGCCCCAGCATTTT.

This clonotype has a count of ten or more. The rearrangement joins TRBV6-4 to TRBJ1-2; TRBD1 might be the D (6 bases). The length of the CDR3 is 15 residues. The V gene's germline CDR1 is MRHNA and CDR2 SNTAGT. Trimming pared 5 bases from V and 7 bases from J, leaving 20 bases between. The DNA of the CDR3 is TGTGCCAGCAGTACAGAGGGGGACGGGACAACTGGCTACACCTTC. This translates into CASSTEGDGTTGYTF.

This clonotype appeared many times. The chain is built from TRBV20-1 and TRBJ2-7, with 16 nucleotides matching TRBD2. CDR3 length: 17 residues. The junction had 9 bases not matched to a gene; V was cut back by 4 bases and J by 3 bases. Germline V gene data show CDR1 as DFQATT and CDR2 as SNEGSKA (reference sequence). In nucleotides, the CDR3 is TGCAGTGCTATGGGACTAGCGGGAGGGCGTACCCACTACGAGCAGTACTTC. It is translated as CSAMGLAGGRTHYEQYF.